Listed below are T cell receptor beta chains from one sample, sequenced in a study of T cell responses to AZD1222 COVID-19 vaccine. Profiled with immunoSEQ multiplex PCR; TCRdb holds only in-frame clones, not every one. The table shows over 130,000 clones, with over 85% occurring only once. The sequencing used peripheral blood, collected on day 0 of AZD1222 vaccination. The receptors stem from an adult in good health. CDR3s include the opening cysteine and the closing phenylalanine or tryptophan. The D gene is left open where the match is weak. Only part of the rows carry a size: once, few, many, or a class if the clone is expanded.

v_call,d_call,j_call,clone_size,cdr3_aa,cdr3_nt
TRBV7-6,TRBD2,TRBJ2-1,-,CASSLLAGDRVEQFF,TGTGCCAGCAGCTTACTAGCGGGGGACCGGGTTGAGCAGTTCTTC
TRBV28,-,TRBJ2-3,-,CASTRRDGRGDTQYF,TGTGCCAGCACCCGCCGGGACGGGAGAGGGGATACGCAGTATTTT
TRBV2,-,TRBJ2-1,-,CASSEAPAGYNEQFF,TGTGCCAGCAGTGAAGCGCCGGCGGGGTACAATGAGCAGTTCTTC
TRBV7-2,-,TRBJ2-2,-,CASSLRGSGAYTGELFF,TGTGCCAGCAGCTTAAGGGGGAGCGGGGCGTACACCGGGGAGCTGTTTTTT
TRBV2,-,TRBJ1-1,-,CAQQGTANTEAFF,TGTGCCCAGCAGGGTACTGCGAACACTGAAGCTTTCTTT
TRBV9,-,TRBJ2-1,-,CASSVGLDIGSQFF,TGTGCCAGCAGCGTAGGACTAGACATCGGTTCGCAGTTCTTC
TRBV10-3,-,TRBJ2-7,-,CAISESQAPPYEQYF,TGTGCCATCAGTGAATCGCAGGCCCCACCTTACGAGCAGTACTTC
TRBV18,TRBD1,TRBJ2-7,-,CASSLDRGMYF,TGTGCCAGCTCTCTGGACAGGGGAATGTACTTC
TRBV5-4,TRBD2,TRBJ2-1,-,CASSFDSGRVNEQFF,TGTGCCAGCAGCTTCGACAGCGGGAGGGTCAATGAGCAGTTCTTC
TRBV19,TRBD2,TRBJ2-3,-,CASSRTGLGLAGGQLADTQYF,TGTGCCAGTAGCCGGACAGGGCTGGGACTAGCGGGAGGACAACTGGCAGATACGCAGTATTTT
TRBV25-1,-,TRBJ1-5,-,CASSESNGPSNQPQHF,TGTGCCAGCAGTGAATCCAACGGTCCTAGCAATCAGCCCCAGCATTTT
TRBV6-1,-,TRBJ2-7,-,CASSERGGTGTYEQYF,TGTGCCAGCAGTGAAAGGGGTGGAACAGGGACGTACGAGCAGTACTTC
TRBV27,-,TRBJ1-5,once,CASSPVGQPQHF,TGTGCCAGCAGTCCCGTGGGACAGCCCCAGCATTTT